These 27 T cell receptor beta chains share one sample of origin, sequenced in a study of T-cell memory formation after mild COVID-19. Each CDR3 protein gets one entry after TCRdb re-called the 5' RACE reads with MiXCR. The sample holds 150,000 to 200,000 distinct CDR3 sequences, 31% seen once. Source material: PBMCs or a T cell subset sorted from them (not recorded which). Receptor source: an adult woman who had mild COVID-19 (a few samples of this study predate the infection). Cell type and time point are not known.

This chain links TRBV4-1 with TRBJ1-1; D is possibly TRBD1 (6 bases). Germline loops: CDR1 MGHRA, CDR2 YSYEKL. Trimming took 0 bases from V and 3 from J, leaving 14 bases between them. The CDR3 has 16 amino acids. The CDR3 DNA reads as TGCGCCAGCAGCCAAGACGGCAGGGGATCGTACACTGAAGCTTTCTTT. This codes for CASSQDGRGSYTEAFF.

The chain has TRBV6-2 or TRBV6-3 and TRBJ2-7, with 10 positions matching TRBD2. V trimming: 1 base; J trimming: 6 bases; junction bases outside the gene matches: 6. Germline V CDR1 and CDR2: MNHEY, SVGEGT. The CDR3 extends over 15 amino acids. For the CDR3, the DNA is TGTGCCAGCAGTTACTTTGGACTAGCGGAAATCGAGCAGTACTTC. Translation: CASSYFGLAEIEQYF.

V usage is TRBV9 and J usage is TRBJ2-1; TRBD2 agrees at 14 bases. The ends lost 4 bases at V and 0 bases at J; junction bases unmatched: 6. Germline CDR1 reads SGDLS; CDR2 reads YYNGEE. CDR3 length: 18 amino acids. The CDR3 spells CASSRGLAGDDSYNEQFF. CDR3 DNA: TGTGCCAGCAGCAGGGGACTAGCGGGAGATGACTCCTACAATGAGCAGTTCTTC. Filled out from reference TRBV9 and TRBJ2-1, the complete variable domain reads DSGVTQTPKHLITATGQRVTLRCSPRSGDLSVYWYQQSLDQGLQFLIQYYNGEERAKGNILERFSAQQFPDLHSELNLSSLELGDSALYFCASSRGLAGDDSYNEQFFGPGTRLTVL.

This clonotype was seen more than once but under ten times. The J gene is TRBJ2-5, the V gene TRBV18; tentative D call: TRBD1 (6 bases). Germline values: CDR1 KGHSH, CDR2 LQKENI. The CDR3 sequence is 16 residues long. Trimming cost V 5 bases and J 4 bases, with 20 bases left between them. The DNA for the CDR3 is TGTGCCAGCTCAATCTCCGGAACAGGGACGGGAGAGACCCAGTACTTC. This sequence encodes CASSISGTGTGETQYF. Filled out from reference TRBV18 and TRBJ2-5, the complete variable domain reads NAGVMQNPRHLVRRRGQEARLRCSPMKGHSHVYWYRQLPEEGLKFMVYLQKENIIDESGMPKERFSAEFPKEGPSILRIQQVVRGDSAAYFCASSISGTGTGETQYFGPGTRLLVL.

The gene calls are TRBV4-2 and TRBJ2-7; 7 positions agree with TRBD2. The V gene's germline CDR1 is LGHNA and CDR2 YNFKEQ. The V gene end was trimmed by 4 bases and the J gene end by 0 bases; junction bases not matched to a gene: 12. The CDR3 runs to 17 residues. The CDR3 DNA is TGTGCCAGCAGCCGGCAGACCGCTAGCGGTAGCTCCTACGAGCAGTACTTC. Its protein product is CASSRQTASGSSYEQYF.

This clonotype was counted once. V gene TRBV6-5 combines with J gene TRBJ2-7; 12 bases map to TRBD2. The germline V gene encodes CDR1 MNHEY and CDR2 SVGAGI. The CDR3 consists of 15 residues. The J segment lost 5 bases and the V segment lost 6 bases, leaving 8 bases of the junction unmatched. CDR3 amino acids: CASSPTSGRLHEQYF. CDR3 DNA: TGTGCCAGCAGCCCGACTAGCGGGAGACTCCACGAGCAGTACTTC.

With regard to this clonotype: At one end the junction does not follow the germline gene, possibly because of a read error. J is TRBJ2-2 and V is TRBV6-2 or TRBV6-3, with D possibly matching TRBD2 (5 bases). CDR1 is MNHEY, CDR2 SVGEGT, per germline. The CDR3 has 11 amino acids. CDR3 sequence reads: CASSNTGEMFF. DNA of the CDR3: TGTGCCAGCAGTAACACCGGGGAGATGTTTTTT.

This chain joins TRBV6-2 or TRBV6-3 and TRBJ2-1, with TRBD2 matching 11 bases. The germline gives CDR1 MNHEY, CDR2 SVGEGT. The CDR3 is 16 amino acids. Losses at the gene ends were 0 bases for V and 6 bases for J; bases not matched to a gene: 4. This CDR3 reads CASSYSSGGARNEQFF. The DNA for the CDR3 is TGTGCCAGCAGTTACTCTAGCGGGGGGGCCCGCAATGAGCAGTTCTTC.

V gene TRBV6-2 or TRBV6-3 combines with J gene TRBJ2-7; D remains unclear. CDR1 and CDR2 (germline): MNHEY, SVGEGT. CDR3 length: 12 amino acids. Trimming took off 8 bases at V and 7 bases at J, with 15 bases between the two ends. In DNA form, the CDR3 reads TGTGCCAGCCAGACCGGTTACACTGAGCAGTACTTC. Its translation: CASQTGYTEQYF.

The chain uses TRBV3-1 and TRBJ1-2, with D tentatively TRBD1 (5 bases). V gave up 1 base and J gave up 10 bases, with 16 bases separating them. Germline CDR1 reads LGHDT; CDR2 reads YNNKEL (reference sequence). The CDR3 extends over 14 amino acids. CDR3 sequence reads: CASSQVQGGSAYTF. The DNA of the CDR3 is TGTGCCAGCAGCCAAGTCCAGGGAGGATCGGCCTACACCTTC.

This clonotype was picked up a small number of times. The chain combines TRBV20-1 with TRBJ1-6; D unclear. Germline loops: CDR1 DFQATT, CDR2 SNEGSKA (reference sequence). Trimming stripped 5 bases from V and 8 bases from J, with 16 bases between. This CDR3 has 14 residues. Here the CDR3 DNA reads TGCAGTGCTCCTGATGGGAAGAGGGATTCACCCCTCCACTTT. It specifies CSAPDGKRDSPLHF.

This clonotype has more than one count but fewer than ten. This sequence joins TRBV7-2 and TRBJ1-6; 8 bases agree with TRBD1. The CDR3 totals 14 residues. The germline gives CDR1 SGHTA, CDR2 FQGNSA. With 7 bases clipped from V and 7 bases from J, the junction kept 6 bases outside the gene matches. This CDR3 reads CASTLDRANSPLHF. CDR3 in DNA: TGTGCCAGCACCTTGGACAGGGCCAATTCACCCCTCCACTTT.

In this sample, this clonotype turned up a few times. The CDR3 sequence: CASSSDRGGDTQYF. The CDR3 bases are TGTGCCAGCAGCTCGGACAGGGGAGGAGATACGCAGTATTTT. The genes are TRBV9 and TRBJ2-3; 9 bases agree with TRBD1. Germline loops: CDR1 SGDLS, CDR2 YYNGEE. The CDR3 covers 14 residues. Germline trimming cut 4 bases from V and 5 bases from J; bases unmatched to any gene: 5. The variable domain in full, completed from reference TRBV9 and TRBJ2-3, reads DSGVTQTPKHLITATGQRVTLRCSPRSGDLSVYWYQQSLDQGLQFLIQYYNGEERAKGNILERFSAQQFPDLHSELNLSSLELGDSALYFCASSSDRGGDTQYFGPGTRLTVL.

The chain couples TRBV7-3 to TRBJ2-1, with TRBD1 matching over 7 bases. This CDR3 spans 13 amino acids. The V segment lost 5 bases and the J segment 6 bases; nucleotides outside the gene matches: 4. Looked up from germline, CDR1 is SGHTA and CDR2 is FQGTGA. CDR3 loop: CASSPDRVNEQFF. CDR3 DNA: TGTGCCAGCAGCCCAGACAGGGTCAATGAGCAGTTCTTC.

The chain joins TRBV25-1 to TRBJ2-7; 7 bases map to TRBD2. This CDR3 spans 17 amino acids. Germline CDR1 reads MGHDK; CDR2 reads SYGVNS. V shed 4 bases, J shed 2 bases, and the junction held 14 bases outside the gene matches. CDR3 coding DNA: TGTGCCAGCAGTGCCCCAGGCCTAGCGGATCTTACCTACGAGCAGTACTTC. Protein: CASSAPGLADLTYEQYF.

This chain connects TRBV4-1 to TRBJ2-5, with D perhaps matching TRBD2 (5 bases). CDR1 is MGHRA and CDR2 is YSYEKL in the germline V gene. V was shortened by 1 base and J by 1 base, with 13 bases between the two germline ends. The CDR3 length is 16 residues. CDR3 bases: TGCGCCAGCAGCCAAGTAGGACGGAGGATCCAAGAGACCCAGTACTTC. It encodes CASSQVGRRIQETQYF.

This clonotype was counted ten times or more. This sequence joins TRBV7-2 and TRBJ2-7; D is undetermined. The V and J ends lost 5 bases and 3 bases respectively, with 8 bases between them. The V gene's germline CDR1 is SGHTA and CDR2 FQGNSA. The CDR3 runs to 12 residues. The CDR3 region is CASSQRSYEQYF. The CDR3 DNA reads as TGTGCCAGCAGCCAAAGGAGCTACGAGCAGTACTTC.

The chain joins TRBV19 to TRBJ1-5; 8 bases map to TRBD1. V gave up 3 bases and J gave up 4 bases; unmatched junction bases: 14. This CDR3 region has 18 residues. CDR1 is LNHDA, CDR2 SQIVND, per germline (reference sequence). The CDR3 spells CASSIPARGQGVNQPQHF. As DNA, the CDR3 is TGTGCCAGTAGTATTCCGGCACGAGGACAGGGTGTGAATCAGCCCCAGCATTTT.

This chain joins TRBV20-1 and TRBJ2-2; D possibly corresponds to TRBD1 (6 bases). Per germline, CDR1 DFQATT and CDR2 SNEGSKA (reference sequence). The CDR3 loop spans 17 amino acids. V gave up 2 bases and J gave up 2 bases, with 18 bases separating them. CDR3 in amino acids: CSARPLFGQFNTGELFF. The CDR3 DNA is TGCAGTGCTAGACCCCTTTTCGGACAGTTCAACACCGGGGAGCTGTTTTTT.

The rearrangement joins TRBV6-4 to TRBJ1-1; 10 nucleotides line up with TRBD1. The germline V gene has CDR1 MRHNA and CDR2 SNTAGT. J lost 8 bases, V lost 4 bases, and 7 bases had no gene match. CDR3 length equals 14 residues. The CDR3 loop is CASSAHGDRGEAFF. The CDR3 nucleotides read TGTGCCAGCAGTGCCCACGGGGACAGGGGAGAAGCTTTCTTT.

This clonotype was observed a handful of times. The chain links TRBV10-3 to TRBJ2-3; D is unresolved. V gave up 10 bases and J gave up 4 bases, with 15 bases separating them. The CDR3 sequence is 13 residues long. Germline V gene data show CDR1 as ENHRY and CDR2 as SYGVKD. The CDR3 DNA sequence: TGTGCCACCCTTGGTAGCAGCTCAGATACGCAGTATTTT. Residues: CATLGSSSDTQYF.

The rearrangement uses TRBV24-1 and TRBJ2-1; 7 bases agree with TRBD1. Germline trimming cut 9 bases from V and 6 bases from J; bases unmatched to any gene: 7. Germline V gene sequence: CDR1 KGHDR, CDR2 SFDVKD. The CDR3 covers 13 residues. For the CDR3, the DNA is TGTGCCACCCGTACAGGGGCGACCAATGAGCAGTTCTTC. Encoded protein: CATRTGATNEQFF.

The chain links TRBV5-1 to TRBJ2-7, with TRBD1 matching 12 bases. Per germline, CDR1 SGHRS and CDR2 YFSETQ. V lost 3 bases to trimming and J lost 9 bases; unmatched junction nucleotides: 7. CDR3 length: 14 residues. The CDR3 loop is CASSSRDRGPGQYF. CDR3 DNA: TGCGCCAGCAGCTCACGGGACAGGGGGCCGGGGCAGTACTTC.

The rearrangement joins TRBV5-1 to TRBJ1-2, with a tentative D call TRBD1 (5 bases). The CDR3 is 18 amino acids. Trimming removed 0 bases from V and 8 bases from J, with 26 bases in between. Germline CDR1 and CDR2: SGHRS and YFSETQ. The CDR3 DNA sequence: TGCGCCAGCAGCTTGGACCTTCCCCTGGGACGGACTCCTGGCGGCTACACCTTC. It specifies CASSLDLPLGRTPGGYTF.

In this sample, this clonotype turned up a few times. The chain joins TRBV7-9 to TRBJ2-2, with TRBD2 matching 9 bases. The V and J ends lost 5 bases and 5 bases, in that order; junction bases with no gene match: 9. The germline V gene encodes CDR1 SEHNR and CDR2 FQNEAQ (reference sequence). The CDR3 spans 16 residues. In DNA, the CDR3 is TGTGCCAGCAGCCGAATACTAGCGGGTGTGACCGGGGAGCTGTTTTTT. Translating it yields CASSRILAGVTGELFF.

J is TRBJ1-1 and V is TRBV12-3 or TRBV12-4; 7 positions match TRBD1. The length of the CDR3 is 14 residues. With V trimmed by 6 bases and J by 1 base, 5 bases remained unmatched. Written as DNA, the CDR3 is TGTGCCAGCAGGTCCTACAGGGGGAACACTGAAGCTTTCTTT. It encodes CASRSYRGNTEAFF.

The CDR3 bases are TGTGCCAGCAGCTCAGGGGCCCGGGACGGGGAGCTGTTTTTT. It specifies CASSSGARDGELFF. The chain uses TRBV5-6 and TRBJ2-2, with a tentative D call TRBD1 (6 bases). Deletions cut 3 bases from V and 7 bases from J, with 13 bases between. The CDR3 is 14 residues long. CDR1 SGHDT and CDR2 YYEEEE come from the germline V gene.